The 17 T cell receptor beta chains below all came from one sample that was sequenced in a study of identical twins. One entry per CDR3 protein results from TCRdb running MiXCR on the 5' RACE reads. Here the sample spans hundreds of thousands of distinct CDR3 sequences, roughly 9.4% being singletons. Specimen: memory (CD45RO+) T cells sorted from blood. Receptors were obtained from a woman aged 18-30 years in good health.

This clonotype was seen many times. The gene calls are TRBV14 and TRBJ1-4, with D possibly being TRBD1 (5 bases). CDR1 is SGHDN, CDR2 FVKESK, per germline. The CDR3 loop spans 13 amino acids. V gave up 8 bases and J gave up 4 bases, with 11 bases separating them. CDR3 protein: CASARQINEKLFF. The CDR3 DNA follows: TGTGCCAGCGCGAGACAGATTAATGAAAAACTGTTTTTT.

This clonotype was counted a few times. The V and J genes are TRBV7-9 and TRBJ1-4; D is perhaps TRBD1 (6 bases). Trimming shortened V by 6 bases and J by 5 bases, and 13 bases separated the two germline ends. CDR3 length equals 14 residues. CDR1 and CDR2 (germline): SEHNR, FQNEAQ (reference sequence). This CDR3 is CASSRGTRNEKLFF. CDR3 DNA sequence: TGTGCCAGCAGTCGGGGGACAAGGAATGAAAAACTGTTTTTT.

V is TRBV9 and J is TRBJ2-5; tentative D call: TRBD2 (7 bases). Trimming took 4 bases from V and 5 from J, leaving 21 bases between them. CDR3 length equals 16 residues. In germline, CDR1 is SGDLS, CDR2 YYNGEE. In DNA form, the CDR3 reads TGTGCCAGCAGCCCGAGGCGGGGGATACAGGGTGAGACCCAGTACTTC. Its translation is CASSPRRGIQGETQYF.

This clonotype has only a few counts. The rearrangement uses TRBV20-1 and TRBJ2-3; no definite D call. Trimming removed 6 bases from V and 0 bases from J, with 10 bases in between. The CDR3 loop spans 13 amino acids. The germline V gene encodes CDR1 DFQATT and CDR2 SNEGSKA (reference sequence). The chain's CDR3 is CSAAKESTDTQYF. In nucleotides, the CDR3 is TGCAGTGCCGCAAAGGAGAGCACAGATACGCAGTATTTT.

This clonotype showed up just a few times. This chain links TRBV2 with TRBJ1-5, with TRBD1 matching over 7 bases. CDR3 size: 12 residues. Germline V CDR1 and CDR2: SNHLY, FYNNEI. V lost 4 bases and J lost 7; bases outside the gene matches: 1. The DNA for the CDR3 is TGTGCCAGCAGTGGACAGGGACAGCCCCAGCATTTT. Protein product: CASSGQGQPQHF.

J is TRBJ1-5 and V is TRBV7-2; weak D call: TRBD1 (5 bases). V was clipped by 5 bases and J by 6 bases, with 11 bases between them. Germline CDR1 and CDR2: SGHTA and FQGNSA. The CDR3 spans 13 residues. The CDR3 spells CASSPWGGQPQHF. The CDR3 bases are TGTGCCAGCAGCCCGTGGGGGGGTCAGCCCCAGCATTTT.

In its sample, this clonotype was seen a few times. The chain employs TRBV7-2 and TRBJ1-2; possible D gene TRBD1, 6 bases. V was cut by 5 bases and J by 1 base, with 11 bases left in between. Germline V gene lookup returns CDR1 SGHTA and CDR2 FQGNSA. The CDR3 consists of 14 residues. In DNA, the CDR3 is TGTGCCAGCAGCGCCACAGGGAGTAACTATGGCTACACCTTC. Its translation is CASSATGSNYGYTF.

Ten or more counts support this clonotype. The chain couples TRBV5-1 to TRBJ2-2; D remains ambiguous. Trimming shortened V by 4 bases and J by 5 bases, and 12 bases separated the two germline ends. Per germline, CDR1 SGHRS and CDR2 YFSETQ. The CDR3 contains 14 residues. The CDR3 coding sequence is TGCGCCAGCAGCCGGCCGGACCGGACCGGGGAGCTGTTTTTT. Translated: CASSRPDRTGELFF. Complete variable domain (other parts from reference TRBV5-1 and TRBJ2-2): KAGVTQTPRYLIKTRGQQVTLSCSPISGHRSVSWYQQTPGQGLQFLFEYFSETQRNKGNFPGRFSGRQFSNSRSEMNVSTLELGDSALYLCASSRPDRTGELFFGEGSRLTVL.

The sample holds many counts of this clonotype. CDR3 DNA: TGCGCCAGCAGCTCAAACTTGGAAAAACTGTTTTTT. Protein product: CASSSNLEKLFF. This chain connects TRBV5-1 to TRBJ1-4; D not certain. The CDR3 spans 12 residues. The V gene's germline CDR1 is SGHRS and CDR2 YFSETQ. The V gene lost 3 bases and the J gene lost 8 bases, with 8 bases spanning the gap.

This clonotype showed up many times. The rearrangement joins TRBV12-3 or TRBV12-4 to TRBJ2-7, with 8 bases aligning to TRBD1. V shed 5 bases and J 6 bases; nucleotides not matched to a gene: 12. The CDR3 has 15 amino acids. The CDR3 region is CASSKGQGSISEQYF. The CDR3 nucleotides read TGTGCCAGCAGTAAAGGACAGGGTTCCATCTCCGAGCAGTACTTC.

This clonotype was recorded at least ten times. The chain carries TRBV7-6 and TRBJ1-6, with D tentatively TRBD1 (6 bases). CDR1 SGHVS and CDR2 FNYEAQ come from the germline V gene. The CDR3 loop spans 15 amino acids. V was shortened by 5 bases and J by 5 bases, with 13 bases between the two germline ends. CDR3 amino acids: CASSLQGFNNSPLHF. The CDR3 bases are TGTGCCAGCAGCCTACAGGGTTTTAATAATTCACCCCTCCACTTT.

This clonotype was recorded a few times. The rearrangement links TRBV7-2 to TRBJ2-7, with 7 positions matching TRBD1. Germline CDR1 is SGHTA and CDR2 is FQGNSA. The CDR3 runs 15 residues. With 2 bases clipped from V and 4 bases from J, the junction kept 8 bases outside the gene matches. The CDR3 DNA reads TGTGCCAGCAGCTTAATGCCCCGGACAGGTTACGAGCAGTACTTC. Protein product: CASSLMPRTGYEQYF.

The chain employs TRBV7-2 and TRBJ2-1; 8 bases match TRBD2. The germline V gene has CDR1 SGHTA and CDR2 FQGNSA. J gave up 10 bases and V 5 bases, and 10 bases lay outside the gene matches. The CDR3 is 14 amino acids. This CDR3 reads CASSPRSGNSEQFF. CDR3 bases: TGTGCCAGCAGCCCTCGTAGCGGGAACAGCGAGCAGTTCTTC.

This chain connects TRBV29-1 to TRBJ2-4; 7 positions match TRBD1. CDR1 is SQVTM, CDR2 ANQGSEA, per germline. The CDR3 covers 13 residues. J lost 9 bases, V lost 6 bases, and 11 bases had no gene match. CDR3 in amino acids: CSVNSLQGRIQYF. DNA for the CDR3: TGCAGCGTGAATTCGCTACAGGGGCGCATTCAGTACTTC.

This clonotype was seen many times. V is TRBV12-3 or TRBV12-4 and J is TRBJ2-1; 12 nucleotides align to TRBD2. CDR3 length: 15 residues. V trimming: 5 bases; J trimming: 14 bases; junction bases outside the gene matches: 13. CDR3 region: CASSQGGGLAGNKFF. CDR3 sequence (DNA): TGTGCCAGCAGTCAGGGGGGGGGACTAGCGGGTAATAAGTTCTTC.

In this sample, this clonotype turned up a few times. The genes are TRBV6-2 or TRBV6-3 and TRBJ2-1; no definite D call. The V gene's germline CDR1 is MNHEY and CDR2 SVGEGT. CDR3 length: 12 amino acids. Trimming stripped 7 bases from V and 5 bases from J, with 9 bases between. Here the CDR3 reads CASTTWDNEQFF. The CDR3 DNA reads TGTGCCAGCACCACCTGGGACAATGAGCAGTTCTTC.

The CDR3 region is CSGSRGYEQFF. As DNA, the CDR3 is TGCAGCGGCTCAAGGGGCTATGAGCAGTTCTTC. The J gene is TRBJ2-1, the V gene TRBV29-1, with D possibly TRBD1 on 5 matching bases. This CDR3 region has 11 residues. The ends were cut back, 7 bases at V and 8 bases at J, with 12 bases in the middle. In germline, CDR1 is SQVTM, CDR2 ANQGSEA.